This T cell receptor beta chain appears in the sequencing data of a study of T cells in Graves' hyperthyroidism and ophthalmopathy. In its sample, this clonotype was seen many times. With 4 bases removed from V and 2 bases from J, the gap between germline ends came to 11 bases. The CDR3 runs 14 residues. Authors of the study amplified TCR beta CDR3 regions from RNA transcripts. Primed by the HTBI set, a first-round RT-PCR was run on the TCR CDR3. Using its own MiXCR run on the multiplex PCR reads, TCRdb lists one record per CDR3 protein. The table includes about 570,000 distinct CDR3 sequences, about 43% detected once.

Sequencing was carried out using peripheral blood or thyroid tissue (not recorded which). The chain combines TRBV12-3 or TRBV12-4 with TRBJ1-1; a weak D match, TRBD1 (5 bases). This TCR came from an adult woman with Graves' disease, either hyperthyroidism or ophthalmopathy (not recorded which). CDR3: CASSSLQVNTEAFF. The CDR3 DNA follows: TGTGCCAGCAGTTCCTTACAGGTCAACACTGAAGCTTTCTTT.